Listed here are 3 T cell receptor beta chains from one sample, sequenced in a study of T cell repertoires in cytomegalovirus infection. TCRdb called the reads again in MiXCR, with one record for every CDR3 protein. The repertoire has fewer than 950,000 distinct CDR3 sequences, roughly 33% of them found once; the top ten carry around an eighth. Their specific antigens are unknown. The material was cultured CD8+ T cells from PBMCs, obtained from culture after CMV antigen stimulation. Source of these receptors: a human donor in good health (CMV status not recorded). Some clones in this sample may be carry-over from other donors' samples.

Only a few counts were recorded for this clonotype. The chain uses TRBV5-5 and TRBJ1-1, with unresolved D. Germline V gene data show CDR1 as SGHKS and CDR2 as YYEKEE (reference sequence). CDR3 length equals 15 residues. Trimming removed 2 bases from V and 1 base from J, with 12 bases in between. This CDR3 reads CASSFRPDRNTEAFF. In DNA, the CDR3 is TGTGCCAGCAGCTTCCGACCGGATCGGAACACTGAAGCTTTCTTT.

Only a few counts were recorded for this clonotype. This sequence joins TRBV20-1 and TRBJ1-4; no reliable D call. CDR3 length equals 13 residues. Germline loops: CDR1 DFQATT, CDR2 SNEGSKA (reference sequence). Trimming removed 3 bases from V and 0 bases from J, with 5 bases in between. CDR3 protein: CSASGATNEKLFF. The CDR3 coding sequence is TGCAGTGCTAGCGGGGCAACTAATGAAAAACTGTTTTTT.

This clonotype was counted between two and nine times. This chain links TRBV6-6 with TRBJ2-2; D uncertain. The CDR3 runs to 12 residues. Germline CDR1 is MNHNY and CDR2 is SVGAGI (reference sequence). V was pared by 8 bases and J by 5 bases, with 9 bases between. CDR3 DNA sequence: TGTGCCAGCCTCAGACTGACCGGGGAGCTGTTTTTT. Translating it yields CASLRLTGELFF.